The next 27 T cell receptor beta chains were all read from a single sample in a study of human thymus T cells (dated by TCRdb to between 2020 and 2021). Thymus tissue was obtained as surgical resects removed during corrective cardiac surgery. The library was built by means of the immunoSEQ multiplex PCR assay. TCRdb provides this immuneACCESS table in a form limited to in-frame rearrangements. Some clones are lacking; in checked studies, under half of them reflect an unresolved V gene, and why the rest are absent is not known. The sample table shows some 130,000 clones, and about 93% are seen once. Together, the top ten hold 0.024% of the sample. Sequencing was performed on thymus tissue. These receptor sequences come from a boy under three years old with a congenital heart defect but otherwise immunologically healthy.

The CDR3 region has the DNA TGCGCCAGCAGCCCCCGTATCGGGAGACAGCCCCAGCATTTT. Amino acids: CASSPRIGRQPQHF. This sequence joins TRBV4-1 and TRBJ1-5; D remains unclear. Trimming pared 4 bases from V and 7 bases from J, leaving 14 bases between. Germline CDR1 and CDR2: MGHRA and YSYEKL. This CDR3 contains 14 residues.

The CDR3 region is CASSLMDRTPYF. CDR3 bases: TGTGCCAGCAGTTTAATGGATAGGACCCCTTACTTC. The gene calls are TRBV28 and TRBJ2-7; D gene ambiguous. CDR3 size: 12 residues. Germline V lookup: CDR1 MDHEN, CDR2 SYDVKM. V lost 2 bases and J 13 bases, leaving 15 bases between the germline ends.

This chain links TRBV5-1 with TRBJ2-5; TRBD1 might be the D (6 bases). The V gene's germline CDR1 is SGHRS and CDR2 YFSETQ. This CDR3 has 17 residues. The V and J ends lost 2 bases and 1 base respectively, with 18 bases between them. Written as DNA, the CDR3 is TGCGCCAGCAGCTTCATGTCGAACAGGGAACTCCAAGAGACCCAGTACTTC. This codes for CASSFMSNRELQETQYF.

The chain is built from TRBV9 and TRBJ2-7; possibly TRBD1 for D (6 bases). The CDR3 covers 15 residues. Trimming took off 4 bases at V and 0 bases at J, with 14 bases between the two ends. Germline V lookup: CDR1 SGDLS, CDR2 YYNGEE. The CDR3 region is CASSPATGFSYEQYF. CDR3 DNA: TGTGCCAGCAGCCCGGCGACAGGATTCTCCTACGAGCAGTACTTC. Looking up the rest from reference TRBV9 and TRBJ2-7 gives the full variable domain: DSGVTQTPKHLITATGQRVTLRCSPRSGDLSVYWYQQSLDQGLQFLIQYYNGEERAKGNILERFSAQQFPDLHSELNLSSLELGDSALYFCASSPATGFSYEQYFGPGTRLTVT.

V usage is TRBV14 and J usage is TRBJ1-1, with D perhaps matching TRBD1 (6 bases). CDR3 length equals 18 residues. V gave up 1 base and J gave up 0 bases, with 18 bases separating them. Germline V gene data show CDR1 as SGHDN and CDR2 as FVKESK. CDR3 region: CASSQVQFPGQLNTEAFF. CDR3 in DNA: TGTGCCAGCAGCCAAGTTCAATTCCCGGGACAACTGAACACTGAAGCTTTCTTT.

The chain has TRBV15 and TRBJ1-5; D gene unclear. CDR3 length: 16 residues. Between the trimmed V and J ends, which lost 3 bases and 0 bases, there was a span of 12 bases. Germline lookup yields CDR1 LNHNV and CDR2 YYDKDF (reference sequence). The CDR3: CATSRLAITSNQPQHF. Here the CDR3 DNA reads TGTGCCACCAGCAGGCTAGCGATTACTAGCAATCAGCCCCAGCATTTT.

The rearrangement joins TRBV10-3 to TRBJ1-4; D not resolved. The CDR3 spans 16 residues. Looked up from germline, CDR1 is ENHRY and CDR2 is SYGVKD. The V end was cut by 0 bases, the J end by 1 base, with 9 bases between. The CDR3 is CAISESKKGTNEKLFF. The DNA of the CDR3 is TGTGCCATCAGTGAGTCGAAGAAGGGAACTAATGAAAAACTGTTTTTT.

CDR3 region: CASSQGRNEQFF. The DNA for the CDR3 is TGTGCCAGCAGCCAAGGGAGAAATGAGCAGTTCTTC. This chain links TRBV14 with TRBJ2-1; the D is unclear. Germline V gene data show CDR1 as SGHDN and CDR2 as FVKESK. V lost 1 base and J lost 7, with 5 bases in between. The CDR3 length is 12 residues. The entire variable domain, with the rest obtained from reference TRBV14 and TRBJ2-1, is as follows: EAGVTQFPSHSVIEKGQTVTLRCDPISGHDNLYWYRRVMGKEIKFLLHFVKESKQDESGMPNNRFLAERTGGTYSTLKVQPAELEDSGVYFCASSQGRNEQFFGPGTRLTVL.

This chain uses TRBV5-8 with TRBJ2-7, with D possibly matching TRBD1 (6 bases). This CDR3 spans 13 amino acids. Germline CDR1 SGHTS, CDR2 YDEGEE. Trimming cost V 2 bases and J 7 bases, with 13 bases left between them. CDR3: CASSLGRGGEQYF. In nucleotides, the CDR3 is TGTGCCAGCAGCTTAGGCAGGGGTGGTGAGCAGTACTTC.

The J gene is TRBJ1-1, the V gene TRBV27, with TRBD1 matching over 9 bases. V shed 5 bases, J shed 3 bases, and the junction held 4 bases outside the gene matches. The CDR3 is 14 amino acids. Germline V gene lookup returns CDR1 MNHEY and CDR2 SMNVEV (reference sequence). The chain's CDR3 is CASSNRDRDTEAFF. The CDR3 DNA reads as TGTGCCAGCAGTAACCGGGACAGGGACACTGAAGCTTTCTTT.

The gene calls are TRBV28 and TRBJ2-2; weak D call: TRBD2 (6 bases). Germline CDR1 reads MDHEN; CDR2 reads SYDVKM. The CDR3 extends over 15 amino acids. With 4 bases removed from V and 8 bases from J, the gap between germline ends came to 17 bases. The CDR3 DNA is TGTGCCAGCAGTTCTGGAGGGTCCCCAGGGGGGGAGCTGTTTTTT. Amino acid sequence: CASSSGGSPGGELFF.

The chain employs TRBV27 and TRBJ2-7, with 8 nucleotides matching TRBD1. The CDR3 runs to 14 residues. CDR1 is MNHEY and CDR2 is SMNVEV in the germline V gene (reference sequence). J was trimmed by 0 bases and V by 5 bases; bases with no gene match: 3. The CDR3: CASSRTGYSYEQYF. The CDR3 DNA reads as TGTGCCAGCAGTCGGACAGGGTACTCCTACGAGCAGTACTTC.

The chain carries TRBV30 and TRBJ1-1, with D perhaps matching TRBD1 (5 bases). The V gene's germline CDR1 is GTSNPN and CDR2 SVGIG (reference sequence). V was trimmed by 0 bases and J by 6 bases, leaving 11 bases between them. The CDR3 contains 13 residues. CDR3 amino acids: CAWSVRGWAEAFF. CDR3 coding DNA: TGTGCCTGGAGTGTTAGGGGCTGGGCTGAAGCTTTCTTT.

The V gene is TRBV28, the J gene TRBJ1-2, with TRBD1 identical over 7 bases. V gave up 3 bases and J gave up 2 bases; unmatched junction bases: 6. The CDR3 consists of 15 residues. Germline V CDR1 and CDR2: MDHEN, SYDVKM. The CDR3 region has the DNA TGTGCCAGCAGTTTTTCGACAGGGCCAAACTATGGCTACACCTTC. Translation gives CASSFSTGPNYGYTF.

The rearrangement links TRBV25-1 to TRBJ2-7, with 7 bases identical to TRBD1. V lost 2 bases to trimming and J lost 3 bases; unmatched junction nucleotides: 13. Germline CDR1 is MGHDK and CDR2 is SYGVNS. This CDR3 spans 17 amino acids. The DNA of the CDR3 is TGTGCCAGCAGTGAAGGAAGGGTGCAGGGGGTTTTCTACGAGCAGTACTTC. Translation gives CASSEGRVQGVFYEQYF.

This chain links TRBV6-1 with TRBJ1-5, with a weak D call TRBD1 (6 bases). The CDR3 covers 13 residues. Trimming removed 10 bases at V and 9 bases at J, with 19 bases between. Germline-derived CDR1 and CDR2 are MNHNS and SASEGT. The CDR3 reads CATKGGGWRPQHF. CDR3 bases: TGTGCCACCAAGGGAGGGGGGTGGAGGCCCCAGCATTTT.

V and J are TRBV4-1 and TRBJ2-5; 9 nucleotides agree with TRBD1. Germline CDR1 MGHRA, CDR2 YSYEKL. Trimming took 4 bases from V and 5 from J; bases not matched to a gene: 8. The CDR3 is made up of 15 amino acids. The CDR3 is CASSPGTGRGETQYF. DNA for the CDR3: TGCGCCAGCAGCCCCGGGACAGGGAGAGGTGAGACCCAGTACTTC.

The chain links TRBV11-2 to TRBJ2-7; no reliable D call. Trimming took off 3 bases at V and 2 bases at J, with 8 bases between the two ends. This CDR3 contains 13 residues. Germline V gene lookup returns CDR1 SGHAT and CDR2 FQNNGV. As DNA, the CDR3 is TGTGCCAGCAGCTTCGGCAGTGCCTACGAGCAGTACTTC. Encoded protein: CASSFGSAYEQYF.

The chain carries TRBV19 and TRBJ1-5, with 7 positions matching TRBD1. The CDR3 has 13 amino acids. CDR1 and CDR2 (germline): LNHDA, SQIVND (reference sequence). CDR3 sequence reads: CGPRGLSNQPQHF. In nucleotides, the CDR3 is TGTGGACCAAGGGGGCTTAGCAATCAGCCCCAGCATTTT.

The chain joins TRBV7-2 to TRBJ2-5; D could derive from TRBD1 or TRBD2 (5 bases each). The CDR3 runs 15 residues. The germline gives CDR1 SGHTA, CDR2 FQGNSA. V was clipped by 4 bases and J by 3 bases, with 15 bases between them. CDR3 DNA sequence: TGTGCCAGCAGCTGGGTCTACAGGCGGGAAGAGACCCAGTACTTC. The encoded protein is CASSWVYRREETQYF. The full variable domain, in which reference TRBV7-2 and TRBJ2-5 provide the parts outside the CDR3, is GAGVSQSPSNKVTEKGKDVELRCDPISGHTALYWYRQSLGQGLEFLIYFQGNSAPDKSGLPSDRFSAERTGGSVSTLTIQRTQQEDSAVYLCASSWVYRREETQYFGPGTRLLVL.

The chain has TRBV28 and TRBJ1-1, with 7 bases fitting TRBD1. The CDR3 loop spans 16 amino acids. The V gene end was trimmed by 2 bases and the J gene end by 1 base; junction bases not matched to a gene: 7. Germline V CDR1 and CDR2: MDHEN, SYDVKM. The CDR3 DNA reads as TGTGCCAGCAGTTTACCCTCCAGGGGGGCGAACACTGAAGCTTTCTTT. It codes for CASSLPSRGANTEAFF.

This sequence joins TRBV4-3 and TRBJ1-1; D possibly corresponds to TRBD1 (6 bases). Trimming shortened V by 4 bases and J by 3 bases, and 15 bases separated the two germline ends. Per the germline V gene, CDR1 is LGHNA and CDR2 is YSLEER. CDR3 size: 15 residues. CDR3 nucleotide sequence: TGCGCCAGCAGCCGGCGGGGGCGGAGGGACACTGAAGCTTTCTTT. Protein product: CASSRRGRRDTEAFF.

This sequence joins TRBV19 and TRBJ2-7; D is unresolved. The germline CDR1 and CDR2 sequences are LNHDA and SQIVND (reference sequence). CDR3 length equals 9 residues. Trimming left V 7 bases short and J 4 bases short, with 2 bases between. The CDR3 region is CASIYEQYF. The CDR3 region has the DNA TGTGCCAGTATTTACGAGCAGTACTTC.

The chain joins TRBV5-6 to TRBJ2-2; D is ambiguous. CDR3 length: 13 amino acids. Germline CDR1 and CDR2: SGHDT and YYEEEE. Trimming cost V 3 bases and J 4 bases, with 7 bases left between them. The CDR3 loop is CASSSWGTGELFF. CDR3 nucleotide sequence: TGTGCCAGCAGCTCATGGGGCACCGGGGAGCTGTTTTTT.

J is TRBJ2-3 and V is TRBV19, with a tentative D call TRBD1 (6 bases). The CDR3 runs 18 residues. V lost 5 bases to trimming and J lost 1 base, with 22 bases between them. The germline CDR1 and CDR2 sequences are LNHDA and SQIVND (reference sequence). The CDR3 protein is CASSANRESALRTDTQYF. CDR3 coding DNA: TGTGCCAGTAGTGCTAACAGGGAATCAGCACTCCGCACAGATACGCAGTATTTT.

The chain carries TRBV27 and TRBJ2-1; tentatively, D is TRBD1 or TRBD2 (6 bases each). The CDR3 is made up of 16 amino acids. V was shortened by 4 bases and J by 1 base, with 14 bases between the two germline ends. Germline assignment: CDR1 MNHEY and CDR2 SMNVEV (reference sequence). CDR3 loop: CASSSIRGGSYNEQFF. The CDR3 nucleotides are TGTGCCAGCAGTTCCATCAGGGGAGGATCCTACAATGAGCAGTTCTTC.

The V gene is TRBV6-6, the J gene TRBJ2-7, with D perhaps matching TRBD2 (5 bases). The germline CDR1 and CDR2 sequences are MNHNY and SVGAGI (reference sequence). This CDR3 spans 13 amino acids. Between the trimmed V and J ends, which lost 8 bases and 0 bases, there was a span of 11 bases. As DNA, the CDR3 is TGTGCCAGCGGGAGCCCACTCTCCTACGAGCAGTACTTC. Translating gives CASGSPLSYEQYF.